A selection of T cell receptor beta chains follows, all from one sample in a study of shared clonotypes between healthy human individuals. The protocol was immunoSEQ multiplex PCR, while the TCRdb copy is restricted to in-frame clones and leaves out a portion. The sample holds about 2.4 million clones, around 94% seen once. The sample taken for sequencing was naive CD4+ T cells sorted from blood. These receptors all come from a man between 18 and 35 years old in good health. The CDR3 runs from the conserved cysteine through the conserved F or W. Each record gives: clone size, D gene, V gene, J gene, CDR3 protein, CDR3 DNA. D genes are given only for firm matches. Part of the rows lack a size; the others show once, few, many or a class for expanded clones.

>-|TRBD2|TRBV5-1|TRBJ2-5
CASSQSSGGSRETQYF
TGCGCCAGCAGCCAGTCTAGCGGGGGTTCTCGGGAGACCCAGTACTTC
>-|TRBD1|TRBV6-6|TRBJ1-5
CASSSDRGSNQPQHF
TGTGCCAGCAGTTCAGACAGGGGCAGCAATCAGCCCCAGCATTTT
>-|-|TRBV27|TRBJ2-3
CASSWQGVADTQYF
TGTGCCAGCAGTTGGCAGGGTGTCGCAGATACGCAGTATTTT
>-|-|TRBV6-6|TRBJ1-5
CASSRDGSNQPQHF
TGTGCCAGCAGCCGGGACGGTAGCAATCAGCCCCAGCATTTT
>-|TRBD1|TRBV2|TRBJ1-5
CASRAGTGNFTPQHF
TGTGCCAGCAGAGCAGGGACAGGGAATTTTACGCCCCAGCATTTT
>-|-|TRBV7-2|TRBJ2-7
CASSLVGRGLSYEQYF
TGTGCCAGCAGCTTAGTGGGGCGGGGGCTCTCCTACGAGCAGTACTTC
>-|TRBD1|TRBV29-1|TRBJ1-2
CSVGTGAGYGYTF
TGCAGCGTTGGTACAGGGGCGGGGTATGGCTACACCTTC
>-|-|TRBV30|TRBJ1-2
CAWSGPGYGYTF
TGTGCCTGGAGCGGCCCCGGATATGGCTACACCTTC
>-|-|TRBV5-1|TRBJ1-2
CASSSEVPNYGYTF
TGCGCCAGCAGCTCAGAGGTTCCCAACTATGGCTACACCTTC
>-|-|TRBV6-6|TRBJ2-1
CASSYGWDNEQFF
TGTGCCAGCAGTTACGGGTGGGATAATGAGCAGTTCTTC
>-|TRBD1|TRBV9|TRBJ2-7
CASSPRTGTGDYEQYF
TGTGCCAGCAGCCCCAGAACCGGGACAGGGGACTACGAGCAGTACTTC
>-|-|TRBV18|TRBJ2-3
CASSPQGPGAADTQYF
TGTGCCAGCTCACCACAGGGACCGGGAGCGGCAGATACGCAGTATTTT
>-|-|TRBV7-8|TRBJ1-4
CASSLRTVTTNEKLFF
TGTGCCAGCAGCTTAAGGACCGTGACAACTAATGAAAAACTGTTTTTT
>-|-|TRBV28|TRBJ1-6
CASSLTSGGSPLHF
TGTGCCAGCAGTTTAACCAGCGGAGGGTCACCCCTCCACTTT
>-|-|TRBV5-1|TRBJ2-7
CASSPAAADDEQYF
TGCGCCAGCAGCCCGGCCGCGGCAGATGACGAGCAGTACTTC
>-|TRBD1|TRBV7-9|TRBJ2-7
CASSPERRDSPTYEQYF
TGTGCCAGCAGCCCAGAACGCCGGGACAGCCCCACCTACGAGCAGTACTTC
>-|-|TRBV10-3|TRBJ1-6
CAISEGGSSYNSPLHF
TGTGCCATCAGTGAGGGCGGTAGCTCCTATAATTCACCCCTCCACTTT
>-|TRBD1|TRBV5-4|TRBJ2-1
CASSLQGAESNEQFF
TGTGCCAGCAGTTTACAGGGGGCAGAGTCTAATGAGCAGTTCTTC
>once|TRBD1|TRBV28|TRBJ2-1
CASSPSRWGTGSYNEQFF
TGTGCCAGCAGCCCGTCACGCTGGGGGACAGGGTCCTACAATGAGCAGTTCTTC
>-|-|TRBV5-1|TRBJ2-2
CASRQTANTGELFF
TGCGCCAGCAGACAGACAGCGAACACCGGGGAGCTGTTTTTT
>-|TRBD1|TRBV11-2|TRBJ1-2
CASRDTGVVGYTF
TGTGCCAGCAGGGACACAGGGGTTGTCGGCTACACCTTC
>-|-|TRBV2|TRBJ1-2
CASSGGLGYTF
TGTGCCAGCAGTGGAGGGCTGGGCTACACCTTC
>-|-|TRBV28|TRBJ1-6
CASSSPGGARSPLHF
TGTGCCAGCAGTTCCCCAGGAGGGGCAAGATCACCCCTCCACTTT
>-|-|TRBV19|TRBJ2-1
CASTKQGMNNEQFF
TGTGCCAGTACAAAGCAGGGGATGAACAATGAGCAGTTCTTC
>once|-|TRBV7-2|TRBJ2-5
CASSPMVETQYF
TGTGCCAGCAGCCCAATGGTAGAGACCCAGTACTTC
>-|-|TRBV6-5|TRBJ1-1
CASSSTSLGPAEAFF
TGTGCCAGCAGTTCCACCTCGTTAGGTCCAGCTGAAGCTTTCTTT
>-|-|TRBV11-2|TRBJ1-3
CASSSRVGTIYF
TGTGCCAGCAGCTCAAGGGTAGGCACCATATATTTT
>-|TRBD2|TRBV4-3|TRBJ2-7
CASSQDLLAAPYEQYF
TGCGCCAGCAGCCAGGACCTTCTAGCGGCACCCTACGAGCAGTACTTC
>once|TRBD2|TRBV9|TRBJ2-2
CASSVAGGGSVHGELFF
TGTGCCAGCAGCGTAGCTGGGGGGGGTTCCGTTCACGGGGAGCTGTTTTTT
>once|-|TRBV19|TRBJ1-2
CASRGTKNYGYTF
TGTGCCAGTAGGGGCACCAAGAACTATGGCTACACCTTC
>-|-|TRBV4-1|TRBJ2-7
CASSAPQRVLGDEQYF
TGCGCCAGCAGCGCCCCCCAGCGAGTACTGGGGGACGAGCAGTACTTC
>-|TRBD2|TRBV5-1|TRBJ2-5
CASSFTSGDVETQYF
TGCGCCAGCAGCTTCACTAGCGGGGATGTGGAGACCCAGTACTTC
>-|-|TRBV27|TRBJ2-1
CASRSRAGLATYNEQFF
TGTGCCAGCAGGAGCCGGGCCGGACTCGCGACCTACAATGAGCAGTTCTTC
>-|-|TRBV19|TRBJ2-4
CASSMTIAKNIQYF
TGTGCCAGTAGTATGACCATAGCCAAAAACATTCAGTACTTC
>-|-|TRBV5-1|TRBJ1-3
CASSRSNSGNTIYF
TGCGCCAGCAGCCGTAGTAACTCTGGAAACACCATATATTTT
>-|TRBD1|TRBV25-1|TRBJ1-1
CASSATGGPETEAFF
TGTGCCAGCAGTGCCACAGGGGGTCCAGAAACTGAAGCTTTCTTT
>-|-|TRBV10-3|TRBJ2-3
CAIRESPGDTQYF
TGTGCCATCAGGGAGAGTCCGGGGGATACGCAGTATTTT
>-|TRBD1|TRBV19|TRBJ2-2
CASSLGTANTGELFF
TGTGCCAGTAGTCTAGGGACAGCGAACACCGGGGAGCTGTTTTTT
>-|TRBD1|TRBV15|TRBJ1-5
CATSTGTGLSSNQPQHF
TGTGCCACCAGCACCGGGACAGGTCTGAGTAGCAATCAGCCCCAGCATTTT
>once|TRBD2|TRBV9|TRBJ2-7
CASSPLGSGTYEQYF
TGTGCCAGCAGCCCTCTAGGGAGCGGGACTTACGAGCAGTACTTC
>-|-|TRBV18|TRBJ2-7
CASSPPPGTYEQYF
TGTGCCAGCTCACCACCTCCTGGGACCTACGAGCAGTACTTC
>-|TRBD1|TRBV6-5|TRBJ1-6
CASSYTGQGNSPLHF
TGTGCCAGCAGTTACACGGGACAGGGCAATTCACCCCTCCACTTT
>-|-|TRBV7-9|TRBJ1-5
CASNGQGGQPQHF
TGTGCCAGTAATGGGCAGGGCGGTCAGCCCCAGCATTTT
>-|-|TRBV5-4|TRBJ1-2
CASSQDGFYGYTF
TGTGCCAGCAGCCAGGACGGATTCTATGGCTACACCTTC
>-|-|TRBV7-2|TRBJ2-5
CASGPRLRDGETQYF
TGTGCCAGCGGCCCGAGGCTGAGAGACGGCGAGACCCAGTACTTC
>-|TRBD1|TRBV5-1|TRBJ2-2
CASSLGQGSWELFF
TGCGCCAGCAGCTTGGGACAGGGGTCGTGGGAGCTGTTTTTT
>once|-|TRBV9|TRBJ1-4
CASSVGLATNEKLFF
TGTGCCAGCAGCGTAGGGCTTGCAACTAATGAAAAACTGTTTTTT
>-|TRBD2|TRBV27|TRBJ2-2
CATSGRFYGELFF
TGTGCCACAAGCGGGAGATTTTACGGGGAGCTGTTTTTT
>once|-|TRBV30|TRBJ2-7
CAWSRETPPYF
TGTGCCTGGAGTAGGGAGACTCCCCCCTACTTC
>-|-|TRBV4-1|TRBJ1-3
CASSQGRAGNTIYF
TGCGCCAGCAGCCAAGGCAGGGCTGGAAACACCATATATTTT
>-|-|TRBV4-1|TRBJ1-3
CASSLDRTGNTIYF
TGCGCCAGCAGCCTGGACAGAACTGGAAACACCATATATTTT
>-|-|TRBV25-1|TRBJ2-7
CASSEHATSYEQYF
TGTGCCAGCAGTGAGCACGCGACCTCCTACGAGCAGTACTTC
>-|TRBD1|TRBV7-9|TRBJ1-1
CASSPWGQPLTEAFF
TGTGCCAGCAGCCCGTGGGGACAGCCTCTCACTGAAGCTTTCTTT
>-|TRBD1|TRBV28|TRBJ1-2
CASSFLGQGNYGYTF
TGTGCCAGCAGTTTCCTGGGACAGGGGAACTATGGCTACACCTTC
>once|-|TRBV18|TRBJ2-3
CASSPPPRGPDTQYF
TGTGCCAGCTCACCACCTCCGAGGGGCCCAGATACGCAGTATTTT